Listed below are T cell receptor beta chains from one sample, sequenced in a study of blood T cell repertoires in COVID-19. Data came from immunoSEQ multiplex PCR; TCRdb stores just in-frame clones and leaves some out. The table lists about 80,000 clones, roughly 90% of them singletons, with 4.3% in the top ten. Sequencing was done on a sample of peripheral blood. The receptors originated from a woman aged 80 or over with active or convalescent COVID-19. Each CDR3 is given with its conserved first and last residue. The D gene is left open where the match is weak. Clone sizes are given selectively: once, few, many, or a class where the clone is expanded.

J gene	V gene	D gene	clone size	CDR3 DNA	CDR3 protein
TRBJ2-5	TRBV29-1	TRBD2	.	TGCAGCGCGACTAGCGGTTGGGAGACCCAGTACTTC	CSATSGWETQYF
TRBJ1-5	TRBV12-3/TRBV12-4	.	.	TGTGCCAGCAGTTTTGGGACTTTGGGGCCCCAGCATTTT	CASSFGTLGPQHF
TRBJ1-4	TRBV7-8	.	.	TGTGCCAGCAGCCCCCTCGGGGAAAAACTGTTTTTT	CASSPLGEKLFF
TRBJ2-7	TRBV19	.	.	TGTGCCAGTAGTCAATCGGTCTACTACGAGCAGTACTTC	CASSQSVYYEQYF
TRBJ1-1	TRBV3-1/TRBV3-2	.	.	TGTGCCAGCAGCCCTAGAAAAGGACATGCGACGGCTTTCTTT	CASSPRKGHATAFF
TRBJ1-2	TRBV2	.	.	TGTGCCAGCAAACGAGGCCTAAACTATGGCTACACCTTC	CASKRGLNYGYTF
TRBJ2-7	TRBV28	.	few	TGTGCCAGCAGTGCGGACAGCTACGAGCAGTACTTC	CASSADSYEQYF
TRBJ1-5	TRBV12-5	.	.	TGTGCTAGTGCGTATAGCAATCAGCCCCAGCATTTT	CASAYSNQPQHF
TRBJ1-6	TRBV9	.	.	TGTGCCAGCAGCGTAGGGCAGGGGAGATCGTATAATTCACCCCTCCACTTT	CASSVGQGRSYNSPLHF
TRBJ1-6	TRBV29-1	TRBD1	.	TGCAGCGTCCGACAGGGAACTGCCCGTAATTCACCCCTCCACTTT	CSVRQGTARNSPLHF
TRBJ1-5	TRBV6-2/TRBV6-3	.	.	TGTGCCAGCAGCTCCGCAGAATATAATCAGCCCCAGCATTTT	CASSSAEYNQPQHF
TRBJ1-3	TRBV19	.	.	TGTGCCAGTAGTACCAACCCGAGCTCTGGAAACACCATATATTTT	CASSTNPSSGNTIYF
TRBJ2-2	TRBV19	.	.	TGTGCCAGTAGTGCTGACTTGCGTCAGAACACCGGGGAGCTGTTTTTT	CASSADLRQNTGELFF
TRBJ2-7	TRBV12-5	.	.	TGTGCTAGTGGTCCCTCTCCAGGGGTCGAGCAGTACTTC	CASGPSPGVEQYF
TRBJ1-2	TRBV27	TRBD1	.	TGTGCCAGCAGTTTAATGGGACAGGGGGCGAGTGGCTACACCTTC	CASSLMGQGASGYTF
TRBJ2-3	TRBV7-2	.	.	TGTGCCAGCAGCCCACAGGGTTACACAGATACGCAGTATTTT	CASSPQGYTDTQYF
TRBJ2-5	TRBV7-2	.	.	TGTGCCAGCAGCTTAGGGGGGGGCGTGGGTGAAGAGACCCAGTACTTC	CASSLGGGVGEETQYF
TRBJ2-1	TRBV5-1	TRBD1	.	TGCGCCAGCGGGAGGACAGGGCTCGATGAGCAGTTCTTC	CASGRTGLDEQFF
TRBJ1-1	TRBV5-1	TRBD1	.	TGCGCCAGCAGCTTCTTCACAGGGGATACGAACACTGAAGCTTTCTTT	CASSFFTGDTNTEAFF
TRBJ1-6	TRBV5-4	.	once	TGTGCCAGCAGCTTGGGTTGGGGCAATTCACCCCTCCACTTT	CASSLGWGNSPLHF
TRBJ2-1	TRBV5-1	TRBD2	.	TGCGCCAGCAGCTTGGCTAGCGGGAGTTCCTACAATGAGCAGTTCTTC	CASSLASGSSYNEQFF
TRBJ2-6	TRBV19	TRBD1	.	TGTGCCAGTAGCCGACAGGGAACCTCTGGGGCCAACGTCCTGACTTTC	CASSRQGTSGANVLTF
TRBJ1-2	TRBV4-3	.	.	TGCGCCAGCAGCCTACACAGGGAGCCAAACTATGGCTACACCTTC	CASSLHREPNYGYTF
TRBJ2-7	TRBV28	TRBD2	.	TGTGCCAGCAGTTCCGGGACTAGCGTTCTCGAGCAGTACTTC	CASSSGTSVLEQYF
TRBJ2-2	TRBV6-1	.	.	TGTGCCAGCAGTGAAGTAGCAGCTAGCACCGGGGAGCTGTTTTTT	CASSEVAASTGELFF
TRBJ2-3	TRBV2	TRBD2	.	TGTGCCAGCAGTGGGGTTAGCGGGGGAGGAGATACGCAGTATTTT	CASSGVSGGGDTQYF
TRBJ2-3	TRBV5-4	TRBD1	.	TGTGCCAGCAGCCCAGGGGGTCTAGGGGGCACAGATACGCAGTATTTT	CASSPGGLGGTDTQYF
TRBJ2-7	TRBV27	.	.	TGTGCCAGCAGTTTAATAGGTACTCACAGCTCCTACGAGCAGTACTTC	CASSLIGTHSSYEQYF
TRBJ1-2	TRBV18	TRBD1	.	TGTGCCAGCTCGTCTACAGGGGACTATGGCTACACCTTC	CASSSTGDYGYTF
TRBJ1-3	TRBV9	TRBD1	.	TGTGCCAGCAGCGCCCAACCGGGACAGGGGGCCGATGGAAACACCATATATTTT	CASSAQPGQGADGNTIYF
TRBJ1-1	TRBV7-2	.	.	TGTGCCAGCAGCTCGGACAGGAACACTGAAGCTTTCTTT	CASSSDRNTEAFF
TRBJ2-2	TRBV5-4	.	.	TGTGCCAGCAGCCTTGCGCGGGGGCGGGCCGATTTCACCGGGGAGCTGTTTTTT	CASSLARGRADFTGELFF
TRBJ2-3	TRBV29-1	TRBD1	.	TGCAGCACACCCGGGACAGGGGGCTACACAGATACGCAGTATTTT	CSTPGTGGYTDTQYF
TRBJ2-5	TRBV5-1	.	.	TGCGCCAGCAGCTTGGCTTTAGGCGGGGCCCTCCAAGAGACCCAGTACTTC	CASSLALGGALQETQYF
TRBJ2-3	TRBV19	TRBD2	.	TGTGCCAGTAAGCTAGCGGGAAGCACAGATACGCAGTATTTT	CASKLAGSTDTQYF
TRBJ1-5	TRBV19	.	.	TGTGCCAGTAGTATGACAGGTCAGCCCCAGCATTTT	CASSMTGQPQHF
TRBJ1-6	TRBV27	.	.	TGTGCCAGCAGTTTATCTACAGACAATTCACCCCTCCACTTT	CASSLSTDNSPLHF
TRBJ2-7	TRBV7-6	TRBD1	.	TGTGCCAGCAGCTTAACCGGACAGGGAGTTGAGCAGTACTTC	CASSLTGQGVEQYF
TRBJ2-5	TRBV19	.	.	TGTGCCAGTAGTGACTCTAGCAAAGAGACCCAGTACTTC	CASSDSSKETQYF
TRBJ2-7	TRBV6-6	.	once	TGTGCCAGCACTCCCCAGGGACACTCCTACGAGCAGTACTTC	CASTPQGHSYEQYF
TRBJ2-5	TRBV7-9	.	.	TGTGCCAGCAGCGACAGGGGCTCCGGGAGGGAGACCCAGTACTTC	CASSDRGSGRETQYF
TRBJ2-5	TRBV28	TRBD1	.	TGTGCCAGCAGTTTACCCGGGACAGGGAAGACCCAGTACTTC	CASSLPGTGKTQYF
TRBJ1-1	TRBV13	.	.	TGTGCCAGCAGCTTGACAGGTTTAACTTTCTTT	CASSLTGLTFF
TRBJ2-1	TRBV24-1	TRBD2	.	TGTGCCACCAGTGATCCTGGGATTAGCGGGAGGAACTCCTACAATGAGCAGTTCTTC	CATSDPGISGRNSYNEQFF
TRBJ2-1	TRBV19	TRBD2	.	TGTGCCAGTAGTCTTCAAGCACTAGCGGGAGGGAGGAATGAGCAGTTCTTC	CASSLQALAGGRNEQFF
TRBJ2-4	TRBV7-2	TRBD2	.	TGTGCCAGCAGCTCCCTAGCGGGAGGCAAGGCATTAGCCAAAAACATTCAGTACTTC	CASSSLAGGKALAKNIQYF
TRBJ2-7	TRBV6-2/TRBV6-3	TRBD2	once	TGTGCCAGCAGTTACCCTACTAGCGGGAGAGTGTCCTACGAGCAGTACTTC	CASSYPTSGRVSYEQYF